Shown below are 15 T cell receptor beta chains from a single sample sequenced in a study of blood T cell repertoires in COVID-19. Libraries were prepared by immunoSEQ multiplex PCR; TCRdb keeps only in-frame clonotypes and omits some of them. The table shows approximately 250,000 clones, with around 84% occurring only once. Sequencing input: PBMCs or T cells enriched from blood (not recorded which). These receptors all stem from a man younger than 40 with acute COVID-19.

The V and J genes are TRBV4-1 and TRBJ2-5, with D perhaps matching TRBD2 (6 bases). The V and J ends lost 3 bases and 7 bases respectively, with 15 bases between them. Germline V gene sequence: CDR1 MGHRA, CDR2 YSYEKL. This CDR3 is built from 14 residues. The CDR3 DNA sequence: TGCGCCAGCAGCCACCCTGGGGGAGCGGGGACCCAGTACTTC. It is translated as CASSHPGGAGTQYF.

DNA of the CDR3: TGTGCCAGCAGTGAAGAGACGGGGGGGGCCTACGAGCAGTACGTC. Protein sequence: CASSEETGGAYEQYV. The chain carries TRBV6-1 and TRBJ2-7; 8 nucleotides agree with TRBD2. Germline CDR1 is MNHNS and CDR2 is SASEGT. V shed 1 base, J shed 2 bases, and the junction held 4 bases outside the gene matches. The length of the CDR3 is 15 residues.

This chain links TRBV7-5 with TRBJ1-6; TRBD1 is the table's D call and was not checked against the DNA. TRBV7-5 is classified as a pseudogene. This CDR3 contains 16 residues. The CDR3 nucleotides are TGTGTCAGAAGAAGAACTCCGGGACAGGGTAATTCACCCCTCCACTTT. Residues: CVRRRTPGQGNSPLHF.

V and J are TRBV7-2 and TRBJ2-3; the match to TRBD2 covers 11 bases. The germline gives CDR1 SGHTA, CDR2 FQGNSA. Unmatched junction bases numbered 4, after V lost 4 bases and J lost 1 base. The CDR3 length is 16 residues. The CDR3 DNA sequence: TGTGCCAGCAGCTCCTTGACTAGCGGGGGCACAGATACGCAGTATTTT. Translating it yields CASSSLTSGGTDTQYF. Supplemented by reference TRBV7-2 and TRBJ2-3, the full variable domain reads GAGVSQSPSNKVTEKGKDVELRCDPISGHTALYWYRQSLGQGLEFLIYFQGNSAPDKSGLPSDRFSAERTGGSVSTLTIQRTQQEDSAVYLCASSSLTSGGTDTQYFGPGTRLTVL.

The CDR3 bases are TGTGCCAGCAGTCCCGACAGAGTCTATGGCTACACCTTC. Translating it yields CASSPDRVYGYTF. J is TRBJ1-2 and V is TRBV12-3 or TRBV12-4; a weak D match, TRBD1 (5 bases). V dropped 5 bases and J dropped 4 bases, with 11 bases sitting between them. This CDR3 is built from 13 residues.

The chain has TRBV5-4 and TRBJ1-2, with 7 bases matching TRBD1. The ends lost 4 bases at V and 10 bases at J; junction bases unmatched: 4. In germline, CDR1 is SGHNT, CDR2 YYREEE (reference sequence). The length of the CDR3 is 11 residues. The CDR3 protein is CASSIGQAYTF. In DNA form, the CDR3 reads TGTGCCAGCAGCATCGGACAGGCCTACACCTTC. Variable domain in full (rest from reference TRBV5-4 and TRBJ1-2): ETGVTQSPTHLIKTRGQQVTLRCSSQSGHNTVSWYQQALGQGPQFIFQYYREEENGRGNFPPRFSGLQFPNYSSELNVNALELDDSALYLCASSIGQAYTFGSGTRLTVV.

As concerns this clone: Other DNA sequences in the same sample also yield this CDR3. The J gene is TRBJ1-6, the V gene TRBV18; TRBD1 aligns across 9 bases. The CDR3 spans 14 residues. The V segment lost 3 bases and the J segment 6 bases; nucleotides outside the gene matches: 0. CDR1 is KGHSH, CDR2 LQKENI, per germline. The CDR3 bases are TGTGCCAGCTCACCGGGACAGGGTAATTCACCCCTCCACTTT. Its protein product is CASSPGQGNSPLHF.

The genes are TRBV19 and TRBJ2-4; the D gene is possibly TRBD2 (6 bases). Germline-derived CDR1 and CDR2 are LNHDA and SQIVND (reference sequence). With 6 bases removed from V and 2 bases from J, the gap between germline ends came to 14 bases. CDR3 length: 15 residues. In DNA form, the CDR3 reads TGTGCCAGTAGGGAGGGAAGGTTGTCCAAAAACATTCAGTACTTC. It yields the protein CASREGRLSKNIQYF.

Comments on this clone: Additional DNA sequences in this sample encode the identical CDR3. This chain joins TRBV6-5 and TRBJ1-1, with unresolved D. This CDR3 region has 14 residues. Germline values: CDR1 MNHEY, CDR2 SVGAGI. The V end was cut by 2 bases, the J end by 0 bases, with 7 bases between. This chain's CDR3 is CASSYGQLNTEAFF. The DNA for the CDR3 is TGTGCCAGCAGTTACGGGCAGCTGAACACTGAAGCTTTCTTT.

The CDR3 reads CASYTGTGLEKLFF. The CDR3 bases are TGTGCCAGTTACACCGGGACAGGGTTGGAAAAACTGTTTTTT. The chain couples TRBV28 to TRBJ1-4; 9 bases are shared with TRBD1. The trim removed 9 bases at V and 8 bases at J, leaving 10 bases unmatched. CDR1 is MDHEN and CDR2 is SYDVKM in the germline V gene. The CDR3 is 14 residues long.

This chain connects TRBV9 to TRBJ2-1; TRBD2 aligns across 13 bases. The CDR3 spans 15 residues. Germline V gene lookup returns CDR1 SGDLS and CDR2 YYNGEE. V gave up 3 bases and J gave up 9 bases; unmatched junction bases: 6. CDR3 sequence reads: CASSGTSGSRGEQFF. CDR3 bases: TGTGCCAGCAGCGGGACTAGCGGGAGTCGAGGTGAGCAGTTCTTC.

The gene calls are TRBV7-9 and TRBJ1-1; D uncertain. V dropped 8 bases and J dropped 1 base, with 11 bases sitting between them. The CDR3 is made up of 13 amino acids. The germline V gene has CDR1 SEHNR and CDR2 FQNEAQ (reference sequence). CDR3 DNA: TGTGCCAGCGGCGGGCCGCCGAACACTGAAGCTTTCTTT. This codes for CASGGPPNTEAFF.

This clone appeared a few times. At one end the junction does not follow the germline gene, possibly because of a read error. The rearrangement uses TRBV5-1 and TRBJ1-1; no firm D call. The CDR3 consists of 15 residues. CDR1 and CDR2 from the germline V gene are SGHRS and YFSETQ. The CDR3: CASRPAISTNTEAFF. The CDR3 DNA follows: TGTGCCAGCAGGCCCGCCATTAGTACGAACACTGAAGCTTTCTTT.

The CDR3 loop is CASRNSGGSVDEQFF. The CDR3 bases are TGTGCCAGCAGGAATAGCGGGGGCTCCGTAGATGAGCAGTTCTTC. The chain employs TRBV6-5 and TRBJ2-1; 9 nucleotides agree with TRBD2. V dropped 6 bases and J dropped 8; count of bases not matched to a gene: 11. Germline V gene sequence: CDR1 MNHEY, CDR2 SVGAGI. The CDR3 sequence is 15 residues long.

The V call is TRBV4-2, the J call TRBJ1-2; possible D gene TRBD1, 6 bases. Trimming stripped 1 base from V and 5 bases from J, with 14 bases between. CDR1 and CDR2 (germline): LGHNA, YNFKEQ. The CDR3 is 15 residues long. CDR3 coding DNA: TGTGCCAGCAGCCAAGGGATGGGGGCGCAATATGGCTACACCTTC. Translated: CASSQGMGAQYGYTF.